The TCR beta chain described here comes from a study of early T cells in non-severe SARS-CoV-2 infection. TCRdb recomputed calls from the 5' RACE reads with MiXCR, one row per CDR3 protein. The table records about 60,000 distinct CDR3 sequences, more than 8.5% of them present only once. Trimming cost V 4 bases and J 2 bases, with 27 bases left between them. Germline V gene sequence: CDR1 KGHSH, CDR2 LQKENI. This CDR3 has 19 residues. This clonotype was observed a handful of times. This TCR derives from an adult who was a healthcare worker with PCR-confirmed SARS-CoV-2 infection or an uninfected control (not recorded which). The V and J genes are TRBV18 and TRBJ2-7, with D perhaps TRBD2 (5 bases). The sequencing input was whole blood. CDR3 in amino acids: CASSLTSVPSFGSAYEQYF. The DNA of the CDR3 is TGTGCCAGCTCACTAACATCGGTGCCTAGCTTCGGCAGCGCCTACGAGCAGTACTTC.